This TCR beta chain was sequenced during a study of blood T cell repertoires in COVID-19. As for the study in general: There were acute and convalescent COVID-19 samples, and they came from the United States, Italy and Spain. Nucleic acid was either cDNA or gDNA, and it came from T cells, B-cell-depleted T cells, or PBMCs.

Sequencing was performed with immunoSEQ multiplex PCR; in TCRdb, only in-frame clones are kept and a portion is missing. Among a few hundred thousand clones listed, 89% were seen once. V lost 0 bases to trimming and J lost 1 base; unmatched junction nucleotides: 2. CDR3 size: 16 residues. Per the germline V gene, CDR1 is SGHRS and CDR2 is YFSETQ. The gene calls are TRBV5-1 and TRBJ2-2; 8 positions match TRBD1. The sequencing sample was made of peripheral blood. The receptor was isolated from a man aged 35-49 years with acute or convalescent COVID-19. The DNA of the CDR3 is TGCGCCAGCAGCTTGGTCGGACAGGGGAACACCGGGGAGCTGTTTTTT. Protein: CASSLVGQGNTGELFF.